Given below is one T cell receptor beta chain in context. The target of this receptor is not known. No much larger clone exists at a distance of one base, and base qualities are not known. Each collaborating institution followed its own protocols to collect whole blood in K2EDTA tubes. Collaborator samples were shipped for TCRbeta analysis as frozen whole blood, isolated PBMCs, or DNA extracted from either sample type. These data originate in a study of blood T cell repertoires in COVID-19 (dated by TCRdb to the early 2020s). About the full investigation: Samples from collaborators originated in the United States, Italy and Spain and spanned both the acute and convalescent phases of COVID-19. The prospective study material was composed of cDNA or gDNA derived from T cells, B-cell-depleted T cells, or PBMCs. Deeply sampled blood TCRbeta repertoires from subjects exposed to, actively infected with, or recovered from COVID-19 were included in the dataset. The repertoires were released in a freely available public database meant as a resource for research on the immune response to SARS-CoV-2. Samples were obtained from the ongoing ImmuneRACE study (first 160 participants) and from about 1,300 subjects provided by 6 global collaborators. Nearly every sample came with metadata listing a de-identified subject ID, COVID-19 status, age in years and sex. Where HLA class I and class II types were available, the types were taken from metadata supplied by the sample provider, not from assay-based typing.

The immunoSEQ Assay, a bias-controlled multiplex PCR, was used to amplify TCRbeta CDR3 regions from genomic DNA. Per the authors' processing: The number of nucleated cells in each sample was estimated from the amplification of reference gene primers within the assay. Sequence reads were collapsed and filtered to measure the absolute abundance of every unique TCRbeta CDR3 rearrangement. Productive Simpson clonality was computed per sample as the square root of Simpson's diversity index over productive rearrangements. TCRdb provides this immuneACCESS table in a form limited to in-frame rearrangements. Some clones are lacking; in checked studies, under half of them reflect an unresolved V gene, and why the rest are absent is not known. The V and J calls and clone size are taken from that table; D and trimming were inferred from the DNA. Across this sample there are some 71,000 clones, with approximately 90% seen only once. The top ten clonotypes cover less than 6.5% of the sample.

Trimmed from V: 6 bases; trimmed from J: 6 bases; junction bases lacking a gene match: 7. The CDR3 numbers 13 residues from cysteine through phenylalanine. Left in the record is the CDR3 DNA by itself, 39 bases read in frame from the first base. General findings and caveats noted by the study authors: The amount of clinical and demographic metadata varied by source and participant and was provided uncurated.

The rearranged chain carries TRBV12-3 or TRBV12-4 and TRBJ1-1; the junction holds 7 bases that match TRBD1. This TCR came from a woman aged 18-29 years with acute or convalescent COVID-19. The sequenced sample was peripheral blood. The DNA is TGTGCCAGCAGCGACAGGGACGTGGCTGAAGCTTTCTTT. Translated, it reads CASSDRDVAEAFF.